The 7 T cell receptor beta chains presented below share a single source sample, sequenced in a study of regulatory T cells in long-lasting Graves disease. Noted time point: newly diagnosed GD, antithyroid drugs for less than 3 months. Scientists built the TCR library using RNA that was extracted from PBMCs. Arm-PCR of CDR3 regions and iRepertoire HTBI primers were used to build TCR beta libraries. TCRdb called the multiplex PCR reads again in MiXCR, with one record for every CDR3 protein. The sample contains under 300,000 distinct CDR3 sequences, 20% of which appear only once. Material: peripheral blood mononuclear cells (PBMCs), obtained at new diagnosis, from a patient treated with antithyroid drugs. These receptors were obtained from a female donor with Graves disease.

This clonotype was counted ten times or more. The chain employs TRBV7-2 and TRBJ2-1, with 10 bases aligning to TRBD2. Looked up from germline, CDR1 is SGHTA and CDR2 is FQGNSA. After removal of 8 bases from V and 2 bases from J, the junction contained 6 bases not matched to a gene. The CDR3 has 15 residues. CDR3 sequence reads: CASDRGTSAYNEQFF. In nucleotides, the CDR3 is TGTGCCAGCGATCGGGGGACTAGCGCCTACAATGAGCAGTTCTTC. Full variable domain (outside the CDR3, taken from reference TRBV7-2 and TRBJ2-1): GAGVSQSPSNKVTEKGKDVELRCDPISGHTALYWYRQSLGQGLEFLIYFQGNSAPDKSGLPSDRFSAERTGGSVSTLTIQRTQQEDSAVYLCASDRGTSAYNEQFFGPGTRLTVL.

This clonotype has ten or more counts. V gene TRBV20-1 combines with J gene TRBJ2-4; D is ambiguous. With 5 bases removed from V and 0 bases from J, the gap between germline ends came to 14 bases. The CDR3 is 15 residues long. Germline V gene data show CDR1 as DFQATT and CDR2 as SNEGSKA (reference sequence). The CDR3 region is CSAVEAQLAKNIQYF. CDR3 bases: TGCAGTGCTGTCGAGGCCCAGTTAGCCAAAAACATTCAGTACTTC.

This clonotype has at least ten counts. The chain has TRBV20-1 and TRBJ1-1; D is unresolved. Germline assignment: CDR1 DFQATT and CDR2 SNEGSKA (reference sequence). This CDR3 contains 13 residues. V was shortened by 2 bases and J by 6 bases, with 13 bases between the two germline ends. CDR3 residues: CSARQPYSPEAFF. CDR3 nucleotide sequence: TGCAGTGCTAGACAACCGTACAGCCCTGAAGCTTTCTTT.

CDR3 residues: CASSFRTSVRLYEQYF. The DNA for the CDR3 is TGTGCCAGCAGCTTTCGGACTAGCGTAAGGCTCTACGAGCAGTACTTC. V gene TRBV5-4 combines with J gene TRBJ2-7; 9 nucleotides match TRBD2. Per germline, CDR1 SGHNT and CDR2 YYREEE (reference sequence). Unmatched junction bases numbered 9, after V lost 2 bases and J lost 3 bases. The CDR3 is made up of 16 amino acids.

This chain uses TRBV4-2 with TRBJ1-2; D gene ambiguous. Germline-derived CDR1 and CDR2 are LGHNA and YNFKEQ. V dropped 0 bases and J dropped 5 bases, with 10 bases sitting between them. The CDR3 contains 14 residues. The CDR3 sequence is CASSQDRLTYGYTF. For the CDR3, the DNA is TGTGCCAGCAGCCAAGATAGGCTGACTTATGGCTACACCTTC.

This clonotype has ten or more counts. The chain links TRBV12-3 or TRBV12-4 to TRBJ2-5, with 9 bases aligning to TRBD1. The J segment lost 10 bases and the V segment lost 7 bases, leaving 16 bases of the junction unmatched. The CDR3 is 15 amino acids. The CDR3 here is CASTVSTQTGGLQYF. In nucleotides, the CDR3 is TGTGCCAGCACAGTTTCGACGCAAACAGGGGGCCTCCAGTACTTC.

At least ten counts were recorded for this clonotype. V usage is TRBV6-5 and J usage is TRBJ1-5, with D unclear. Trimming cost V 4 bases and J 4 bases, with 8 bases left between them. Germline V CDR1 and CDR2: MNHEY, SVGAGI. This CDR3 is built from 13 residues. CDR3 region: CASSFDGNQPQHF. CDR3 DNA: TGTGCCAGCAGTTTCGACGGGAATCAGCCCCAGCATTTT.